This TCR beta chain is drawn from a study of blood T cell repertoires in COVID-19. Study-level information: Researchers got acute and convalescent COVID-19 samples from the United States, Italy and Spain. In each case, the material was cDNA or gDNA derived from T cells, B-cell-depleted T cells, or PBMCs.

Authors' data handling: Quantification of nucleated cells was approximated via reference gene primer amplification. Sequenced by immunoSEQ multiplex PCR; TCRdb stores in-frame clones only, minus some. That table supplies the V and J calls and clone size; D and trimming were determined from the DNA. The sample records about half a million clones, 89% being singletons. Details on this clone: Other DNA sequences within the sample encode an identical CDR3.

The receptor was isolated from a man younger than 35 with COVID-19, enrolled during active disease. The specimen was peripheral blood.

The CDR3 protein is CASSFGGETQYF. In DNA, the CDR3 is TGTGCCAGCAGCTTCGGAGGGGAGACCCAGTACTTC. V and J are TRBV12-3 or TRBV12-4 and TRBJ2-5; D is perhaps TRBD2 (6 bases). There are 12 residues in the CDR3. Trimming stripped 6 bases from V and 5 bases from J, with 10 bases between.